This passage covers 4 T cell receptor beta chains from one sample sequenced in a study of sequential checkpoint blockade in melanoma. Treatment here: randomized to nivolumab then ipilimumab (arm A) or the reverse (arm B). Generated by immunoSEQ multiplex PCR, the TCRdb table keeps only in-frame clones and is missing some. The repertoire holds about 8,400 clones, with about 88% as singletons. Sequenced material: CD8+ T cells sorted from blood (inferred from file names), taken from a patient given nivolumab and ipilimumab in sequence. The source of these receptors is a human donor with melanoma.

This chain connects TRBV7-9 to TRBJ1-1; no definite D call. The length of the CDR3 is 13 residues. Per the germline V gene, CDR1 is SEHNR and CDR2 is FQNEAQ (reference sequence). V lost 5 bases and J lost 8, with 15 bases in between. The CDR3 spells CASSPQVPLEAFF. CDR3 nucleotides: TGTGCCAGCAGCCCCCAGGTTCCGTTGGAAGCTTTCTTT.

The V and J genes are TRBV19 and TRBJ2-7, with TRBD1 as a possible D gene (5 bases). Germline V gene sequence: CDR1 LNHDA, CDR2 SQIVND (reference sequence). This CDR3 is 12 amino acids long. Trimming pared 3 bases from V and 6 bases from J, leaving 9 bases between. The CDR3 spells CASSMGLGEQYF. In DNA form, the CDR3 reads TGTGCCAGTAGTATGGGGCTAGGCGAGCAGTACTTC.

The J gene is TRBJ2-7, the V gene TRBV11-2; 7 bases match TRBD1. The CDR3 is 14 amino acids. The V gene end was trimmed by 5 bases and the J gene end by 6 bases; junction bases not matched to a gene: 10. Germline V CDR1 and CDR2: SGHAT, FQNNGV. CDR3 coding DNA: TGTGCCAGCAGCCCGAGGACAGGCATCGCCGAGCAGTACGTC. This codes for CASSPRTGIAEQYV.

The V gene is TRBV2, the J gene TRBJ1-5; perhaps TRBD1 as D (5 bases). This CDR3 is 14 amino acids long. V was trimmed by 6 bases and J by 4 bases, leaving 13 bases between them. Germline assignment: CDR1 SNHLY and CDR2 FYNNEI. The CDR3 protein is CASSADRANQPQHF. For the CDR3, the DNA is TGTGCCAGCAGCGCCGACAGAGCGAATCAGCCCCAGCATTTT.